The 23 T cell receptor beta chains in this list originate from one sample, sequenced in a study of blood T cell repertoires in COVID-19. TCRdb keeps only in-frame clones here, not all; method: immunoSEQ multiplex PCR. The sample holds roughly 300,000 clones, under 90% seen once. Material: peripheral blood. These TCRs come from a woman aged 55-69 years with active or convalescent COVID-19.

In regard to this clone: This specimen includes other DNA sequences encoding the same CDR3. CDR3 protein: CASSYSQGSYGYTF. The CDR3 coding sequence is TGTGCCAGCAGCTATTCACAGGGGTCCTATGGCTACACCTTC. This chain joins TRBV6-2 or TRBV6-3 and TRBJ1-2; 7 bases map to TRBD1. After removal of 6 bases from V and 4 bases from J, the junction contained 8 bases not matched to a gene. Germline V gene sequence: CDR1 MNHEY, CDR2 SVGEGT. This CDR3 spans 14 amino acids.

The chain carries TRBV28 and TRBJ1-1, with a weak D call TRBD1 (5 bases). Per germline, CDR1 MDHEN and CDR2 SYDVKM. The V end lost 6 bases, the J end lost 1 base, and 18 bases lay between the germline ends. CDR3 length: 16 residues. CDR3 in amino acids: CASRGSDGGGNTEAFF. CDR3 bases: TGTGCCAGCAGGGGGTCCGATGGGGGAGGGAACACTGAAGCTTTCTTT.

V is TRBV25-1 and J is TRBJ1-5, with D uncertain. The CDR3 is made up of 15 amino acids. The germline V and J ends were trimmed by 4 bases and 0 bases, with 10 bases remaining between them. In germline, CDR1 is MGHDK, CDR2 SYGVNS. CDR3 loop: CASSGGVFSNQPQHF. DNA for the CDR3: TGTGCCAGCAGTGGCGGGGTTTTTAGCAATCAGCCCCAGCATTTT. The complete variable domain, with remaining parts taken from reference TRBV25-1 and TRBJ1-5, reads EADIYQTPRYLVIGTGKKITLECSQTMGHDKMYWYQQDPGMELHLIHYSYGVNSTEKGDLSSESTVSRIRTEHFPLTLESARPSHTSQYLCASSGGVFSNQPQHFGDGTRLSIL.

The rearrangement uses TRBV11-3 and TRBJ1-1, with D maybe TRBD1 (5 bases). This CDR3 spans 14 amino acids. Deletions cut 5 bases from V and 5 bases from J, with 15 bases between. Germline V lookup: CDR1 SGHNT, CDR2 YENEEA. CDR3 in DNA: TGTGCCAGCAGCGACCGGGGGGGGTGGACTGAAGCTTTCTTT. As protein: CASSDRGGWTEAFF.

The chain has TRBV15 and TRBJ1-2; TRBD1 matches 10 bases. Germline-derived CDR1 and CDR2 are LNHNV and YYDKDF (reference sequence). The length of the CDR3 is 15 residues. The V and J ends lost 1 base and 7 bases, in that order; junction bases with no gene match: 6. Written as DNA, the CDR3 is TGTGCCACCAGCAGAGGACAGGGGGCGATAGGTGGCTACACCTTC. This codes for CATSRGQGAIGGYTF. Filled out from reference TRBV15 and TRBJ1-2, the complete variable domain reads DAMVIQNPRYQVTQFGKPVTLSCSQTLNHNVMYWYQQKSSQAPKLLFHYYDKDFNNEADTPDNFQSRRPNTSFCFLDIRSPGLGDTAMYLCATSRGQGAIGGYTFGSGTRLTVV.

The chain joins TRBV9 to TRBJ2-7; 9 positions agree with TRBD2. CDR3 length: 15 residues. V trimming: 3 bases; J trimming: 2 bases; junction bases outside the gene matches: 6. From germline, CDR1 is SGDLS and CDR2 YYNGEE. The CDR3 coding sequence is TGTGCCAGCAGCGAACGTAGCGGGGGAACCTACGAGCAGTACTTC. Encoded protein: CASSERSGGTYEQYF.

This clone was found once. The V gene is TRBV7-8, the J gene TRBJ2-2; 11 nucleotides align to TRBD2. Germline V gene data show CDR1 as SGHVS and CDR2 as FQNEAQ. The CDR3 consists of 16 residues. The trim removed 5 bases at V and 0 bases at J, leaving 2 bases unmatched. The CDR3 DNA is TGTGCCAGCAGCCCTAGCGGGGGGACGAACACCGGGGAGCTGTTTTTT. It translates to CASSPSGGTNTGELFF. Full variable domain (rest looked up from reference TRBV7-8 and TRBJ2-2): GAGVSQSPRYKVAKRGQDVALRCDPISGHVSLFWYQQALGQGPEFLTYFQNEAQLDKSGLPSDRFFAERPEGSVSTLKIQRTQQEDSAVYLCASSPSGGTNTGELFFGEGSRLTVL.

This chain links TRBV11-2 with TRBJ2-7; D gene unclear. The CDR3 has 12 amino acids. V lost 5 bases and J 6 bases, leaving 11 bases between the germline ends. The germline V gene encodes CDR1 SGHAT and CDR2 FQNNGV. CDR3 amino acids: CASSPPWAEQYF. CDR3 bases: TGTGCCAGCAGCCCCCCATGGGCCGAGCAGTACTTC.

CDR3 sequence: CASSSPGGAGRPEAFF. The CDR3 region has the DNA TGTGCCAGCAGCTCCCCCGGAGGGGCGGGAAGGCCTGAAGCTTTCTTT. V and J are TRBV11-1 and TRBJ1-1, with a tentative D call TRBD1 (5 bases). The germline gives CDR1 SGHAT, CDR2 FQDESV (reference sequence). The CDR3 is made up of 16 amino acids. Trimming took off 4 bases at V and 6 bases at J, with 21 bases between the two ends.

V is TRBV27 and J is TRBJ1-5, with 7 bases fitting TRBD1. Trimming took 3 bases from V and 7 from J; bases not matched to a gene: 6. CDR1 is MNHEY and CDR2 is SMNVEV in the germline V gene (reference sequence). The CDR3 covers 14 residues. This CDR3 reads CASSFQGRGQPQHF. The CDR3 DNA is TGTGCCAGCAGTTTTCAGGGCAGGGGGCAGCCCCAGCATTTT.

This clone was recorded once. This chain links TRBV19 with TRBJ2-1; 8 bases align to TRBD2. The CDR3 spans 16 residues. J was trimmed by 7 bases and V by 3 bases; bases with no gene match: 11. The germline V gene encodes CDR1 LNHDA and CDR2 SQIVND (reference sequence). CDR3 DNA: TGTGCCAGTAGTATGGGAATTCGGTCGGGGGGGAATGAGCAGTTCTTC. Protein product: CASSMGIRSGGNEQFF. Full variable domain (remainder filled in from reference TRBV19 and TRBJ2-1): DGGITQSPKYLFRKEGQNVTLSCEQNLNHDAMYWYRQDPGQGLRLIYYSQIVNDFQKGDIAEGYSVSREKKESFPLTVTSAQKNPTAFYLCASSMGIRSGGNEQFFGPGTRLTVL.

This rearrangement joins TRBV5-1 to TRBJ1-2; 9 positions match TRBD1. V was clipped by 6 bases and J by 3 bases; unmatched bases: 9. CDR1 and CDR2 (germline): SGHRS, YFSETQ. The CDR3 is 15 amino acids. The DNA for the CDR3 is TGCGCCAGCACGGGACAGGGCTCCCTAGACTATGGCTACACCTTC. Translation: CASTGQGSLDYGYTF.

This clone came up a few times. CDR3 nucleotides: TGTGCCAGCAGCTTAGTTCTGGCGGGTGGCTACACCTTC. Its translation is CASSLVLAGGYTF. The chain combines TRBV11-2 with TRBJ1-2; no reliable D call. Between the trimmed V and J ends, which lost 1 base and 7 bases, there was a span of 10 bases. Germline V gives CDR1 SGHAT, CDR2 FQNNGV. The CDR3 spans 13 residues.

The CDR3: CSASDLRQNTGELFF. In DNA form, the CDR3 reads TGCAGTGCTAGTGATCTCAGACAGAACACCGGGGAGCTGTTTTTT. The V gene is TRBV20-1, the J gene TRBJ2-2; D is unclear. Germline-derived CDR1 and CDR2 are DFQATT and SNEGSKA (reference sequence). V lost 3 bases to trimming and J lost 1 base, with 12 bases between them. This CDR3 has 15 amino acids.

This chain uses TRBV7-9 with TRBJ1-2, with 7 bases lining up with TRBD1. The CDR3 sequence is 15 residues long. V dropped 5 bases and J dropped 7; count of bases not matched to a gene: 13. Germline V CDR1 and CDR2: SEHNR, FQNEAQ (reference sequence). The CDR3 is CASSPDRGRDSGYTF. DNA of the CDR3: TGTGCCAGCAGCCCCGATCGGGGCAGGGACAGTGGCTACACCTTC.

The table lists this clone with a few counts. The CDR3 loop reads CASSPTTWREKLFF. In DNA form, the CDR3 reads TGTGCCAGCAGTCCCACGACATGGAGGGAAAAACTGTTTTTT. V usage is TRBV6-5 and J usage is TRBJ1-4; D gene unclear. This CDR3 contains 14 residues. The V end lost 5 bases, the J end lost 8 bases, and 15 bases lay between the germline ends. CDR1 MNHEY and CDR2 SVGAGI come from the germline V gene.

In this sample, this clone turned up once. This chain links TRBV23-1 with TRBJ1-5; a possible D gene is TRBD1 (6 bases). TRBV23-1 is treated as an ORF (open reading frame) with a function not yet certain. With 1 base removed from V and 1 base from J, the gap between germline ends came to 17 bases. This CDR3 has 18 residues. The CDR3 here is CASSQYPGVVWSNQPQHF. The CDR3 DNA reads as TGCGCCAGCAGTCAATATCCAGGGGTTGTCTGGAGCAATCAGCCCCAGCATTTT.

In this sample, this clone turned up a few times. The V gene is TRBV11-2, the J gene TRBJ1-1; a possible D gene is TRBD1 (5 bases). The CDR3 consists of 17 residues. The V end was cut by 2 bases, the J end by 1 base, with 17 bases between. Germline lookup yields CDR1 SGHAT and CDR2 FQNNGV. CDR3 sequence reads: CASSLYPQARANTEAFF. For the CDR3, the DNA is TGTGCCAGCAGCTTATACCCCCAGGCCAGGGCGAACACTGAAGCTTTCTTT.

The rearrangement links TRBV2 to TRBJ1-2; D gene ambiguous. Looked up from germline, CDR1 is SNHLY and CDR2 is FYNNEI. Deletions cut 8 bases from V and 4 bases from J, with 17 bases between. The CDR3 runs 14 residues. The CDR3 region is CASDEGPLGYGYTF. DNA of the CDR3: TGTGCCAGCGATGAGGGCCCCCTTGGCTATGGCTACACCTTC. The full variable domain, rest sourced from reference TRBV2 and TRBJ1-2, is EPEVTQTPSHQVTQMGQEVILRCVPISNHLYFYWYRQILGQKVEFLVSFYNNEISEKSEIFDDQFSVERPDGSNFTLKIRSTKLEDSAMYFCASDEGPLGYGYTFGSGTRLTVV.

This clone was seen a few times. The chain links TRBV28 to TRBJ1-1; 7 bases map to TRBD1. Germline assignment: CDR1 MDHEN and CDR2 SYDVKM. The CDR3 contains 16 residues. V lost 6 bases and J lost 1; bases outside the gene matches: 11. The CDR3 DNA sequence: TGTGCCAGCAGCCCCGGGACAGAGGGTCGGAACACTGAAGCTTTCTTT. Translating gives CASSPGTEGRNTEAFF.

The V gene is TRBV14, the J gene TRBJ2-5, with 8 bases matching TRBD1. Germline V lookup: CDR1 SGHDN, CDR2 FVKESK. This CDR3 spans 16 amino acids. The J segment lost 4 bases and the V segment lost 4 bases, leaving 11 bases of the junction unmatched. CDR3 bases: TGTGCCAGCAGCCTCGGCCTCGGACAGGGCCGAGAGACCCAGTACTTC. Translated, it gives CASSLGLGQGRETQYF.

The rearrangement uses TRBV3-1 (or the pseudogene TRBV3-2) and TRBJ1-2, with D hard to call. The CDR3 spans 11 residues. CDR1 is LGHDT and CDR2 is YNNKEL in the germline V gene (reference sequence). Trimming left V 3 bases short and J 7 bases short, with 6 bases between. Written as DNA, the CDR3 is TGTGCCAGCAGCCATATTCCTGGCTACACCTTC. It codes for CASSHIPGYTF.

V gene TRBV29-1 combines with J gene TRBJ1-1; no clear D gene. The CDR3 runs 13 residues. The germline CDR1 and CDR2 sequences are SQVTM and ANQGSEA. Trimming removed 6 bases from V and 3 bases from J, with 14 bases in between. In nucleotides, the CDR3 is TGCAGCGTCCGCGGGGAACCCTACACTGAAGCTTTCTTT. It specifies CSVRGEPYTEAFF.